The rows below give T cell receptor beta chains drawn from one sample of a study of blood T cell repertoires in COVID-19. Sequencing was performed with immunoSEQ multiplex PCR; in TCRdb, only in-frame clones are kept and a portion is missing. This table holds around 200,000 clones, about nine tenths found once. Sequences were obtained from peripheral blood. The origin of the receptors is a man aged 70-80 years with active or convalescent COVID-19. CDR3s include the opening cysteine and the closing phenylalanine or tryptophan. Fields, in order: clone size, D gene, V gene, J gene, CDR3 DNA, CDR3 protein. The D gene is left open where the match is weak. Rows give clone size only sometimes, using once, few, many, or a class for an expanded clone.

>-|TRBD1|TRBV27|TRBJ2-7
TGTGCCAGCAAATCCTCCGGGACAGGGGGCTTCGAGCAGTACTTC
CASKSSGTGGFEQYF
>once|-|TRBV5-1|TRBJ1-3
TGCGCCAGCAGCTTGGAAGCAGGGATGGGGGGAAACACCATATATTTT
CASSLEAGMGGNTIYF
>-|TRBD1|TRBV9|TRBJ1-1
TGTGCCAGCAGCCGGCTAGGGGGCTTGGGCACTGAAGCTTTCTTT
CASSRLGGLGTEAFF
>-|-|TRBV29-1|TRBJ1-1
TGCAGCGTTCAAGGACAGAACATGAACACTGAAGCTTTCTTT
CSVQGQNMNTEAFF
>-|TRBD1|TRBV19|TRBJ1-6
TGTGCCAGTGGCGGACAGGGAGGTAGTTCACCCCTCCACTTT
CASGGQGGSSPLHF
>medium-sized|-|TRBV18|TRBJ1-4
TGTGCCAGCACATTTGCAACTAATGAAAAACTGTTTTTT
CASTFATNEKLFF
>once|TRBD1|TRBV3-1/TRBV3-2|TRBJ2-7
TGTGCCAGCAGCCGACAGGGTGGAAGTGTCGAGCAGTACTTC
CASSRQGGSVEQYF
>once|-|TRBV5-1|TRBJ2-7
TGCGCCAGCAGCTTGGTGGTTGGGGCCGAGCAGTACTTC
CASSLVVGAEQYF
>-|TRBD1|TRBV6-5|TRBJ2-1
TGTGCCAGCAGTCTCCGGGACAGGGTGAATTATGAGCAGTTCTTC
CASSLRDRVNYEQFF
>-|-|TRBV12-3/TRBV12-4|TRBJ2-1
TGTGCCAGCAGTTTGAAGGAGGGCACAGAGCAGTTCTTC
CASSLKEGTEQFF
>-|-|TRBV7-2|TRBJ2-1
TGTGCCAGCAGCAACCGACAGTCATACAATGAGCAGTTCTTC
CASSNRQSYNEQFF
>-|TRBD1|TRBV24-1|TRBJ1-2
TGTGCCACCAGTGATACCGGGACAGGACTTCCCGGGGGCTACACCTTC
CATSDTGTGLPGGYTF
>-|TRBD2|TRBV7-9|TRBJ2-2
TGTGCCAGCAGCCCTCTTGCGGGGGATCTCGGGGAGCTGTTTTTT
CASSPLAGDLGELFF
>-|-|TRBV6-5|TRBJ1-1
TGTGCCAGCAGCCATCAGCGGAACATGAACACTGAAGCTTTCTTT
CASSHQRNMNTEAFF
>-|-|TRBV6-1|TRBJ1-2
TGTGCCAGCAGTGACAGGGCGCTCTATGGCTACACCTTC
CASSDRALYGYTF
>-|-|TRBV28|TRBJ2-2
TGTGCCAGCAGTTCAGGGACCGGGGAGCTGTTTTTT
CASSSGTGELFF
>once|-|TRBV6-1|TRBJ1-5
TGTGCCAGCAGTGAAAGGATTTGGAACCCTAGTAGCCATAGCAATCAGCCCCAGCATTTT
CASSERIWNPSSHSNQPQHF
>few|TRBD1|TRBV15|TRBJ1-2
TGTGCCACCAGCGATTACAGGGGGAGCTACACCTTC
CATSDYRGSYTF
>once|-|TRBV7-9|TRBJ2-6
TGTGCCAGCAGCTTAGCGCGCTCTGGGGCCAACGTCCTGACTTTC
CASSLARSGANVLTF
>-|-|TRBV4-1|TRBJ2-7
TGCGCCAGCAGCCTCCGGGCCCCACGGGGCGAGCAGTACTTC
CASSLRAPRGEQYF
>-|-|TRBV6-4|TRBJ1-5
TGTGCCAGCAGTGAAACTAGAGGCCAGCCCCAGCATTTT
CASSETRGQPQHF
>-|-|TRBV3-1/TRBV3-2|TRBJ2-7
TGTGCCAGCAGCCACGCCGGAGACGGTTACTACGAGCAGTACTTC
CASSHAGDGYYEQYF
>-|TRBD1|TRBV29-1|TRBJ1-4
TGCAGCGTTGGAGGGACAGGGGATGAAAAACTGTTTTTT
CSVGGTGDEKLFF
>-|-|TRBV4-3|TRBJ2-7
TGCGCCAGCAGCCAAGCACAGACGGTATACGAGCAGTACTTC
CASSQAQTVYEQYF
>-|TRBD2|TRBV24-1|TRBJ2-1
TGTGCCACCAGTGACCCCGGGACTAGCGCGAACGATAACAATGAGCAGTTCTTC
CATSDPGTSANDNNEQFF
>-|-|TRBV5-6|TRBJ1-1
TGTGCCAGCAGCTTGGACGCCGGGGGATGGGCTTTCTTT
CASSLDAGGWAFF
>-|TRBD1|TRBV7-9|TRBJ1-1
TGTGCCAGCAGCCGGGCGCAGGGGGGCTCTTTCTTT
CASSRAQGGSFF